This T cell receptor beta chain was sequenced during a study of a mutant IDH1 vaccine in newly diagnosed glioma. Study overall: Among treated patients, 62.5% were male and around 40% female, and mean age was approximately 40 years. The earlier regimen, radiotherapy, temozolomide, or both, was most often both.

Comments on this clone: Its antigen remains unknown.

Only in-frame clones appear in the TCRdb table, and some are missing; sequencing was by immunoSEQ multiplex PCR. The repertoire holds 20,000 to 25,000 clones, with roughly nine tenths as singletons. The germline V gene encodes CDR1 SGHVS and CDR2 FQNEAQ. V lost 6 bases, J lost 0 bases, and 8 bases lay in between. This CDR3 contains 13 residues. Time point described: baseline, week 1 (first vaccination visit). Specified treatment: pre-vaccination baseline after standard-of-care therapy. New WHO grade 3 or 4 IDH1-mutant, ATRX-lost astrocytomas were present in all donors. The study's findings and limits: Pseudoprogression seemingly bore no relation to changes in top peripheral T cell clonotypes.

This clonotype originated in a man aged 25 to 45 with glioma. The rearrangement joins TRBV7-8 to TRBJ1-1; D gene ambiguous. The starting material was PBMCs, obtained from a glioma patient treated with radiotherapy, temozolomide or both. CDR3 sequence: CASSFVVNTEAFF. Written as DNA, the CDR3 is TGTGCCAGCAGTTTCGTGGTGAACACTGAAGCTTTCTTT.